Here is one T cell receptor (beta chain) with its context. The antigen remains unidentified. The data stem from a study of persistence of HIV-infected CD4 T cells. Study background: Anti-CD3/anti-CD28 beads activated more cells than antigen stimulation did.

This nonspecific control used anti-CD3/anti-CD28 bead stimulation of CD4+ T cells. Sorting selected CD4+ T cells upregulating both CD40 ligand and CD69. Stimulated PBMCs had first been depleted of CD8+ T cells. Germline V gene data show CDR1 as SNHLY and CDR2 as FYNNEI. The junction had 18 bases not matched to a gene; V was cut back by 3 bases and J by 4 bases. The CDR3 sequence is 19 residues long. The immunoSEQ assay was version 4, run in survey mode. Template was genomic DNA at 8 to 10 ng/uL, with up to roughly 1 ug used per sample. Clones were sequenced by immunoSEQ multiplex PCR, and TCRdb holds only the in-frame ones, with some missing. The sample records under 50,000 clones, about nine tenths being singletons.

This sample comprised CD4+ T cells sorted from PBMCs after roughly 19-hour stimulation, obtained from a patient who received antiretroviral therapy. The chain employs TRBV2 and TRBJ1-2, with 9 bases matching TRBD1. The source of this sequence is an adult woman with HIV who was CMV-seropositive. For the CDR3, the DNA is TGTGCCAGCAGTGAGTCCGACGGGACAGGGAATGCTCAAGGCTATGGCTACACCTTC. This codes for CASSESDGTGNAQGYGYTF.